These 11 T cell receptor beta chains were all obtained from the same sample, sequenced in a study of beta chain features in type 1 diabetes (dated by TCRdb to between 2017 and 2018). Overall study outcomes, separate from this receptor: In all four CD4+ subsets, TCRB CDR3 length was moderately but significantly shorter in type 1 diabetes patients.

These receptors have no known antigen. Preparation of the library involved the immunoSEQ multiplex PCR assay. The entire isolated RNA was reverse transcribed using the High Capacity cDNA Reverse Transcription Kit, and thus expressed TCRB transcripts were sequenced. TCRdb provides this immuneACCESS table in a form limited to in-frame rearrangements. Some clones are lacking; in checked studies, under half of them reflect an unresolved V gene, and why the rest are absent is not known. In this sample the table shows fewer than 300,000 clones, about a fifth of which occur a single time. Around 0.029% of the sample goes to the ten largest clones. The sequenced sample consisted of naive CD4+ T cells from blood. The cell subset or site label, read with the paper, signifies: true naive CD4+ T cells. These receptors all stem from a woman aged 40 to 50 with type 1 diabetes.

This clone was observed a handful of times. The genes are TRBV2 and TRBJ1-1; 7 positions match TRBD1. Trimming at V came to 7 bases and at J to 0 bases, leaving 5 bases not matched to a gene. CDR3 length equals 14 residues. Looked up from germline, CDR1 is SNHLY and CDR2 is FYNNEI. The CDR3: CASMAGQLNTEAFF. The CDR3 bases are TGTGCCAGCATGGCGGGACAGCTGAACACTGAAGCTTTCTTT. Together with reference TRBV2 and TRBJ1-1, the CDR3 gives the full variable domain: EPEVTQTPSHQVTQMGQEVILRCVPISNHLYFYWYRQILGQKVEFLVSFYNNEISEKSEIFDDQFSVERPDGSNFTLKIRSTKLEDSAMYFCASMAGQLNTEAFFGQGTRLTVV.

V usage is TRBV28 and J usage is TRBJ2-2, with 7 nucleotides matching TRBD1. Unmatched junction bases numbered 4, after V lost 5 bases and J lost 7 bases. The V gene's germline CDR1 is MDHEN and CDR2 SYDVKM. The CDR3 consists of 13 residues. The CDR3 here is CASSQGGGGELFF. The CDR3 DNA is TGTGCCAGCAGTCAAGGGGGCGGCGGGGAGCTGTTTTTT. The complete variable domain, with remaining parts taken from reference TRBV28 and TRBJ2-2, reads DVKVTQSSRYLVKRTGEKVFLECVQDMDHENMFWYRQDPGLGLRLIYFSYDVKMKEKGDIPEGYSVSREKKERFSLILESASTNQTSMYLCASSQGGGGELFFGEGSRLTVL.

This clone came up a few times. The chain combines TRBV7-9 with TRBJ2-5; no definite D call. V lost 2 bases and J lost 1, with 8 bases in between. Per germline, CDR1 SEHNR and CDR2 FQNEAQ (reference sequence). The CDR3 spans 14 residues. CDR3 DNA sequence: TGTGCCAGCAGCTTACACGGTCTCCAAGAGACCCAGTACTTC. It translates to CASSLHGLQETQYF. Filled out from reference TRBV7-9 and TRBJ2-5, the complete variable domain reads DTGVSQNPRHKITKRGQNVTFRCDPISEHNRLYWYRQTLGQGPEFLTYFQNEAQLEKSRLLSDRFSAERPKGSFSTLEIQRTEQGDSAMYLCASSLHGLQETQYFGPGTRLLVL.

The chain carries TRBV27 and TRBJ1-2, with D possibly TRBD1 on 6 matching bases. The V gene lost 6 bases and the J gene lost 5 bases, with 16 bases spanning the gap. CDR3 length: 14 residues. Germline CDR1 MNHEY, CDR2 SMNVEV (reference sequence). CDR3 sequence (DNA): TGTGCCAGCAGCCGGGAGGGGGTGAGGTATGGCTACACCTTC. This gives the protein CASSREGVRYGYTF.

In nucleotides, the CDR3 is TGTGCCAGCAGCCCCCGGGACAACTCCTACGAGCAGTACTTC. Encoded protein: CASSPRDNSYEQYF. The chain couples TRBV9 to TRBJ2-7; the D gene is possibly TRBD1 (6 bases). Germline assignment: CDR1 SGDLS and CDR2 YYNGEE. The CDR3 sequence is 14 residues long. With 4 bases removed from V and 0 bases from J, the gap between germline ends came to 11 bases.

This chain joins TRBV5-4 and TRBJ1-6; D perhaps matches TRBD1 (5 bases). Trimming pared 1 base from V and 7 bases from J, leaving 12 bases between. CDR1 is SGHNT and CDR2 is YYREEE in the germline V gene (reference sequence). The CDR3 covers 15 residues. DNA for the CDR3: TGTGCCAGCAGCTTGTGGGGGAGGAGAAATTCACCCCTCCACTTT. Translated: CASSLWGRRNSPLHF.

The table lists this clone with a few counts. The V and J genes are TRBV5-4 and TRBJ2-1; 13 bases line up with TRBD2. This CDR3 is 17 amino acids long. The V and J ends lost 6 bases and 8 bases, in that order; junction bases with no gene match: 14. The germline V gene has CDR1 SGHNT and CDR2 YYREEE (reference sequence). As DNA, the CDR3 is TGTGCCAGCAACAGGGGACTAGCGGGATCTGGTTTCGATGAGCAGTTCTTC. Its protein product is CASNRGLAGSGFDEQFF.

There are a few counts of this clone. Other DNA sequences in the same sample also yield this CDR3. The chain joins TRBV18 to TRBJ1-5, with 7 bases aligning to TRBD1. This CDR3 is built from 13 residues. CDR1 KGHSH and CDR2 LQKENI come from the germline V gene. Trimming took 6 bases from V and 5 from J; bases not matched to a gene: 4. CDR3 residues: CASSPGTDQPQHF. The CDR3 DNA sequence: TGTGCCAGCTCCCCCGGGACAGATCAGCCCCAGCATTTT. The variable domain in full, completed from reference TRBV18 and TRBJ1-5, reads NAGVMQNPRHLVRRRGQEARLRCSPMKGHSHVYWYRQLPEEGLKFMVYLQKENIIDESGMPKERFSAEFPKEGPSILRIQQVVRGDSAAYFCASSPGTDQPQHFGDGTRLSIL.

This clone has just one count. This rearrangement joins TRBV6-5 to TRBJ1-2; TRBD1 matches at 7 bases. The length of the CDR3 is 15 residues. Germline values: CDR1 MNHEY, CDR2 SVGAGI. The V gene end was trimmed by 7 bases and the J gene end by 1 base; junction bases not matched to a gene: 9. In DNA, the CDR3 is TGTGCCAGCACTCCAGGGCCAGGGGGTAACTATGGCTACACCTTC. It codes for CASTPGPGGNYGYTF.

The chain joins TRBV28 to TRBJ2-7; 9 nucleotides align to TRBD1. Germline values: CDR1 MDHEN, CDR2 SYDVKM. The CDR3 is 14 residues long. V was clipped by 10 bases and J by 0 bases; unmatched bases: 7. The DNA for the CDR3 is TGTGCCACCACGGGGACAGGGATCTCCTACGAGCAGTACTTC. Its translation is CATTGTGISYEQYF.

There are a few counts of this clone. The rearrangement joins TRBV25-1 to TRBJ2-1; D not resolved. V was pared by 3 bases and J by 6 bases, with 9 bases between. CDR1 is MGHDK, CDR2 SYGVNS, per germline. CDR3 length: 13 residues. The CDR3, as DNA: TGTGCCAGCAGTGATCGCAGGTCCAATGAGCAGTTCTTC. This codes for CASSDRRSNEQFF.